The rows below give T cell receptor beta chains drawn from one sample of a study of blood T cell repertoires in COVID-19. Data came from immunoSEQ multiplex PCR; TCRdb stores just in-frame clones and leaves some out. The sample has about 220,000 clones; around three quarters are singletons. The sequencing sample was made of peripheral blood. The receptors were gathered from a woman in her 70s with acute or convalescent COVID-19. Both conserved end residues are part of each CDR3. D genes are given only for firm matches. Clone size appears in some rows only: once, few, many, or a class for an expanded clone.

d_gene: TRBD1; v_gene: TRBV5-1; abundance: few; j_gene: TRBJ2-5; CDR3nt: TGCGCCAGCAGCTTTCTAGGGAGCTCCGGACAGGGGGGAATGGAGACCCAGTACTTC; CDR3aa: CASSFLGSSGQGGMETQYF
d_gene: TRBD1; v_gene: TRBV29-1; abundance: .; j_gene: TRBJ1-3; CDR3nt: TGCAGCGTCCAGGGGGCTGGAAACACCATATATTTT; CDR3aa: CSVQGAGNTIYF
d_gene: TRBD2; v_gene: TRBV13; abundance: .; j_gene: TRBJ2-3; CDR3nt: TGTGCCAGCAGCTTCCGGACTAGCGGGGGACGCACAGATACGCAGTATTTT; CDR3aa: CASSFRTSGGRTDTQYF
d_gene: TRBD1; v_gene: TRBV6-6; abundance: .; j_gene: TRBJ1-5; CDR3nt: TGTGCCAGCAGTCCCTACGGACAGGGTCTAACGAGCAATCAGCCCCAGCATTTT; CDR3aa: CASSPYGQGLTSNQPQHF
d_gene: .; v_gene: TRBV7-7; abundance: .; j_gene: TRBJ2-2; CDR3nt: TGTGCCAGCAGCCCCTCAGGGATCACCGGGGAGCTGTTTTTT; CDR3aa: CASSPSGITGELFF
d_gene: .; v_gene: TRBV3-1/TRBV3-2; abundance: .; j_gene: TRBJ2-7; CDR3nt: TGTGCCAGCAGTGGAGTCTACTACGAGCAGTACTTC; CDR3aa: CASSGVYYEQYF
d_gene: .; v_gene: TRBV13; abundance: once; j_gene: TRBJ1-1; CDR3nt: TGTGCCAGCAGCCCAGGTGCTTCTTTTGAAGCTTTCTTT; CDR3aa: CASSPGASFEAFF
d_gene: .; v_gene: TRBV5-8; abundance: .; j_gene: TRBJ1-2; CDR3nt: TGTGCCAGCAGCTTGGAAGGCAGGGGATATTACTATGGCTACACCTTC; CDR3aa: CASSLEGRGYYYGYTF
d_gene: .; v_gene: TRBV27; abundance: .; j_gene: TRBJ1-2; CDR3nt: TGTGCCAGCAGGGATACAGCTAACTATGGCTACACCTTC; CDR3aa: CASRDTANYGYTF
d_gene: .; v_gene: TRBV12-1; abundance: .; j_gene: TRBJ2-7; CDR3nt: TGTGCCAGCAGCATGGACAGGTACTACGAGCAGTACTTC; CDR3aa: CASSMDRYYEQYF
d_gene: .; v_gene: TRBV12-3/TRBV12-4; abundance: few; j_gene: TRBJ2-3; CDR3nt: TGTGCCAGCAGTTTCAGCGCAGATACGCAGTATTTT; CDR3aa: CASSFSADTQYF
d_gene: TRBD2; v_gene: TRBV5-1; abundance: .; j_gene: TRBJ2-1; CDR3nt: TGCGCCAGCAGCTTGACTAGCGGGGAGAACAATGAGCAGTTCTTC; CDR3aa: CASSLTSGENNEQFF
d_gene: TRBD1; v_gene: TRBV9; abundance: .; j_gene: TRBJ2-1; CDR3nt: TGTGCCAGCAGCGGCCGGGACAGGGGGCGGAATGAGCAGTTCTTC; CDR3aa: CASSGRDRGRNEQFF